The present T cell receptor beta chain was sequenced within a study of PD-L1 blockade in urothelial cancer. Across the whole study: Atezolizumab, begun by patients in about 2014, was given at 1,200 mg intravenously every 3 weeks. Blood analysis took place 3 weeks (second dose) and 6 weeks after treatment start. Blood gave a median approximately 150,000 T cells.

Indicated time point: pretreatment peripheral blood. This CDR3 is 15 amino acids long. The germline CDR1 and CDR2 sequences are SNHLY and FYNNEI. The V end lost 1 base, the J end lost 4 bases, and 11 bases lay between the germline ends. The method was immunoSEQ multiplex PCR; TCRdb's version includes in-frame clones alone and lacks a portion of them. The sample lists fewer than 65,000 clones; 75% to 90% were seen once. This receptor was obtained from a man aged 70-80 years with urothelial cancer. The chain has TRBV2 and TRBJ1-3; D is perhaps TRBD1 (5 bases). The sequencing used PBMCs, collected around atezolizumab (anti-PD-L1) treatment. This CDR3 is CASSEGQGYGNTIYF. The CDR3 region has the DNA TGTGCCAGCAGTGAAGGGCAGGGTTACGGAAACACCATATATTTT.